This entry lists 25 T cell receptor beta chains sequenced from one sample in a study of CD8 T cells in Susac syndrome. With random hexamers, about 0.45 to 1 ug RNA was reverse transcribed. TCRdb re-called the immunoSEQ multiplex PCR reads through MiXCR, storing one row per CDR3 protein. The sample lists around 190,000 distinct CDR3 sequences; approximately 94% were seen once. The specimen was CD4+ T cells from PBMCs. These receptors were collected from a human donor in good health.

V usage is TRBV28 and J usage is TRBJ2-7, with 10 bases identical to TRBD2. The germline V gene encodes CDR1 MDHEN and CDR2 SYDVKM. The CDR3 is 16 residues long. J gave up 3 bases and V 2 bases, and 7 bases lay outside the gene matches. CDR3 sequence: CASSLGGAGGFYEQYF. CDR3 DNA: TGTGCCAGCAGTTTAGGGGGAGCGGGAGGGTTCTACGAGCAGTACTTC.

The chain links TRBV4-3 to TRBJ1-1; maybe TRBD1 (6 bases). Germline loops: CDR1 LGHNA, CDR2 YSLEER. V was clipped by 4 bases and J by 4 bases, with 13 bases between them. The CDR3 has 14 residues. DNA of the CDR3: TGCGCCAGCAGCCGCGGAACAGGGCTCACTGAAGCTTTCTTT. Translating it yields CASSRGTGLTEAFF.

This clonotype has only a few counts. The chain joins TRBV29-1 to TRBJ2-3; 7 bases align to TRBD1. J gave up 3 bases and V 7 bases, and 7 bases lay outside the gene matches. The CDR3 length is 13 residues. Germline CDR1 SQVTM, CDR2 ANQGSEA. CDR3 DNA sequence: TGCAGCGCTAGACAGGGTGGAACAGATACGCAGTATTTT. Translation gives CSARQGGTDTQYF.

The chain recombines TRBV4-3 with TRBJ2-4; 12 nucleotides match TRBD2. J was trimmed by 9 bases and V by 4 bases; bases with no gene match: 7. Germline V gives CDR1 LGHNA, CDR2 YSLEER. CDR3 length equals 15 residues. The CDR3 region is CASSLSSGRGGIQYF. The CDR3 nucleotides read TGCGCCAGCAGCCTGTCTAGCGGGAGGGGTGGCATTCAGTACTTC.

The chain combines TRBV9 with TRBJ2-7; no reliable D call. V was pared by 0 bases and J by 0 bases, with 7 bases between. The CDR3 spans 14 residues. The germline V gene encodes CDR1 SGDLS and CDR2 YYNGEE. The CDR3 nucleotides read TGTGCCAGCAGCGTAGAGGCCTTCTCCTACGAGCAGTACTTC. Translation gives CASSVEAFSYEQYF.

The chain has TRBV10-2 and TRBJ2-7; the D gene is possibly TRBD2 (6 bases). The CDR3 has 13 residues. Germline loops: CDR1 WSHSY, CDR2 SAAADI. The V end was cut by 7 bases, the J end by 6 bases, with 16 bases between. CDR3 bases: TGCGCCAGCACGCGGGGTGCCTTTCTCGAGCAGTACTTC. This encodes CASTRGAFLEQYF.

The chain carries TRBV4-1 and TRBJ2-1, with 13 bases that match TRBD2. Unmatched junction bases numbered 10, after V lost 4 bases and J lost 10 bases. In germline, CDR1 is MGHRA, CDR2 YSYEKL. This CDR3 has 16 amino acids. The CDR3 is CASSRLTSGRAGEQFF. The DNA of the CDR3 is TGCGCCAGCAGCCGCCTCACTAGCGGGAGGGCGGGAGAGCAGTTCTTC.

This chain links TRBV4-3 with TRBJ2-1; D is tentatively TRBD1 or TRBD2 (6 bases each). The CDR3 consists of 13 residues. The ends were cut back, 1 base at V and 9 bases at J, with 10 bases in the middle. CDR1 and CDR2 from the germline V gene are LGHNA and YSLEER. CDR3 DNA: TGCGCCAGCAGCCAAGGAGAGGGGGGTGAGCAGTTCTTC. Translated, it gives CASSQGEGGEQFF.

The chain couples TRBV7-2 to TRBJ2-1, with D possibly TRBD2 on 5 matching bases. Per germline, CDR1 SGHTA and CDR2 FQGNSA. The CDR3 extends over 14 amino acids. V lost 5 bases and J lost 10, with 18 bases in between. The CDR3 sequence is CASSPTTRGLEQFF. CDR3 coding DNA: TGTGCCAGCAGCCCCACCACGAGAGGGCTGGAGCAGTTCTTC.

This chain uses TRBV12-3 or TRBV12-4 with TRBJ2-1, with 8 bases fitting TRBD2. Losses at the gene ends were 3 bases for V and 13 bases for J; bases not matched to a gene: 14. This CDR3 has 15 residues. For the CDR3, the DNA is TGTGCCAGCAGTTTTGTTAGCGGGACCCCCGCCTTCCAGTTCTTC. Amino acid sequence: CASSFVSGTPAFQFF.

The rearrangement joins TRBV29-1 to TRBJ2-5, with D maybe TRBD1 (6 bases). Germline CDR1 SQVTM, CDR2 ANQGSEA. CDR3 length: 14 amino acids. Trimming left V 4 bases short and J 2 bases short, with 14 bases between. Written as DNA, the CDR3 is TGCAGCGTTGCCGCAACAGGGATACAAGAGACCCAGTACTTC. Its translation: CSVAATGIQETQYF.

CDR3 in DNA: TGCAGCTTCGGTTTTCGGGAGACCCAGTACTTC. Amino acid sequence: CSFGFRETQYF. The chain joins TRBV29-1 to TRBJ2-5; D gene ambiguous. Germline CDR1 SQVTM, CDR2 ANQGSEA. This CDR3 is built from 11 residues. V gave up 8 bases and J gave up 5 bases, with 12 bases separating them.

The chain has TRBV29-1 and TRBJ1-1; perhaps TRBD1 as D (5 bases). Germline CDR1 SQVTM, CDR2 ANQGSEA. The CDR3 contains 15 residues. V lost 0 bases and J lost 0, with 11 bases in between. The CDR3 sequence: CSVEDLGALNTEAFF. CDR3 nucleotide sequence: TGCAGCGTTGAAGATCTTGGGGCTTTGAACACTGAAGCTTTCTTT. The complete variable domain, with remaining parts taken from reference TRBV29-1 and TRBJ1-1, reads SAVISQKPSRDICQRGTSLTIQCQVDSQVTMMFWYRQQPGQSLTLIATANQGSEATYESGFVIDKFPISRPNLTFSTLTVSNMSPEDSSIYLCSVEDLGALNTEAFFGQGTRLTVV.

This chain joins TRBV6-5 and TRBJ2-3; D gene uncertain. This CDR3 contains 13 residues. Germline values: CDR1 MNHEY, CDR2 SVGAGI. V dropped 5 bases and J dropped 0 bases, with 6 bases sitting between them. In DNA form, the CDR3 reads TGTGCCAGCAGTCGGTCTAGCACAGATACGCAGTATTTT. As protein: CASSRSSTDTQYF.

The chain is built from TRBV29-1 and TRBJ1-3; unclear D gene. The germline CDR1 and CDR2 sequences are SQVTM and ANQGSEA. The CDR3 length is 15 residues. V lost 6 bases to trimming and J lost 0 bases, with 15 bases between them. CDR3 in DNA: TGCAGCGTAGGCGGAGGCGCGCTCTCTGGAAACACCATATATTTT. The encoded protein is CSVGGGALSGNTIYF.

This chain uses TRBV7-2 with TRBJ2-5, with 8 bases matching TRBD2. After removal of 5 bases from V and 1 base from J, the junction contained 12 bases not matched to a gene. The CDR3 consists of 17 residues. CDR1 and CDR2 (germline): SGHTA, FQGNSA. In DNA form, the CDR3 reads TGTGCCAGCAGCCCGGGCCTAGCGGGTGGGGGCCAAGAGACCCAGTACTTC. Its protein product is CASSPGLAGGGQETQYF.

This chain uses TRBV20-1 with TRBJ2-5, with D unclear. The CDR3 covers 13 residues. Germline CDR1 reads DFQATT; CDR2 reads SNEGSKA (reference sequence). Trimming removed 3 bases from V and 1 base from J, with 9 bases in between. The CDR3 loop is CSASRPTQETQYF. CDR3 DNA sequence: TGCAGTGCTAGCAGACCAACCCAAGAGACCCAGTACTTC.

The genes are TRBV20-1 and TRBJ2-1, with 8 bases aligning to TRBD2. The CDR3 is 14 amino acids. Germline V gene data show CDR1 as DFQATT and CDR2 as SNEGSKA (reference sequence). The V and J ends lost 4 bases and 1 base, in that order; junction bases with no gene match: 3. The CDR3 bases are TGCAGTGCTACCGGGACTAGGTCCTACAATGAGCAGTTCTTC. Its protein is CSATGTRSYNEQFF.

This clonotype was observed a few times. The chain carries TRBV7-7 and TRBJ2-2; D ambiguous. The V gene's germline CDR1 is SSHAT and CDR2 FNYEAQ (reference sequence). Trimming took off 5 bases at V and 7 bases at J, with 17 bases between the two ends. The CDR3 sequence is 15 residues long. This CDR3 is CASSPPGHISGELFF. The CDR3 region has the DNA TGTGCCAGCAGCCCTCCCGGCCATATTAGCGGGGAGCTGTTTTTT. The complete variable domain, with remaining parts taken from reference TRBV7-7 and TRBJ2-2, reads GAGVSQSPRYKVTKRGQDVTLRCDPISSHATLYWYQQALGQGPEFLTYFNYEAQPDKSGLPSDRFSAERPEGSISTLTIQRTEQRDSAMYRCASSPPGHISGELFFGEGSRLTVL.

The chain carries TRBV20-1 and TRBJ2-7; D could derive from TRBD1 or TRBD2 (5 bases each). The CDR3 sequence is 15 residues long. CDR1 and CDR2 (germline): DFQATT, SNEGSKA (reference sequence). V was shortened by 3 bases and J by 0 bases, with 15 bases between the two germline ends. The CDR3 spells CSASHRDGASYEQYF. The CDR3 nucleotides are TGCAGTGCTAGCCACCGGGACGGGGCCTCCTACGAGCAGTACTTC.

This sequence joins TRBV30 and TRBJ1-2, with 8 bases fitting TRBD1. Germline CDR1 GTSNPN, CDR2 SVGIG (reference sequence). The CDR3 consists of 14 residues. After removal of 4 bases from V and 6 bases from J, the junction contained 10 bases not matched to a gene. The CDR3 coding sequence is TGTGCCTGGAATTTCCAGACAGGGGACGATGGCTACACCTTC. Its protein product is CAWNFQTGDDGYTF.

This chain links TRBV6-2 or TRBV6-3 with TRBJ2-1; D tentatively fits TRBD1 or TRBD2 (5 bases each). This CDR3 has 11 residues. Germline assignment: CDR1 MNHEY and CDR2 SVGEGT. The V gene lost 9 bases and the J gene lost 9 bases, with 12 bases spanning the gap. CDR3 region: CASLWDGEQFF. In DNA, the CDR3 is TGTGCCAGTCTATGGGACGGTGAGCAGTTCTTC.

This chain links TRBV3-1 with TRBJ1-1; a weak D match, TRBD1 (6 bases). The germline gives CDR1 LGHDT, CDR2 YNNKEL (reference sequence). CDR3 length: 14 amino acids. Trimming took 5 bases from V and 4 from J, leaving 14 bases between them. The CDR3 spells CASSFTGIGTEAFF. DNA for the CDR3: TGTGCCAGCAGCTTTACAGGGATCGGCACTGAAGCTTTCTTT.

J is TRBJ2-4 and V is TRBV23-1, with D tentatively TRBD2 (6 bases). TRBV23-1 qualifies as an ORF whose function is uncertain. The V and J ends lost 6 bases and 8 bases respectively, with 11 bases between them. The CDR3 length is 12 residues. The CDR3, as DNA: TGCGCCAGCAGACCCGGGAGTGACATTCAGTACTTC. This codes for CASRPGSDIQYF.

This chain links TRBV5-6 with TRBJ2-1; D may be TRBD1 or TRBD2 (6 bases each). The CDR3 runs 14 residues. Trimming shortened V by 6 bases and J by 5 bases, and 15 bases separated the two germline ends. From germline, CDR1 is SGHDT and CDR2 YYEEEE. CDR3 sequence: CASNHRDWNNEQFF. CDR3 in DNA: TGTGCCAGCAACCACAGGGACTGGAACAATGAGCAGTTCTTC.